This passage covers 8 T cell receptor beta chains from one sample sequenced in a study of blood T cell repertoires in COVID-19. Clones were read by immunoSEQ multiplex PCR, and TCRdb kept only the in-frame ones, dropping some. The sample carries a few hundred thousand clones, roughly 90% recorded once. The sequencing input was peripheral blood. Receptor source: a man in his 60s with acute or convalescent COVID-19.

The rearrangement uses TRBV6-2 or TRBV6-3 and TRBJ2-7, with TRBD2 identical over 9 bases. Per germline, CDR1 MNHEY and CDR2 SVGEGT. This CDR3 has 16 amino acids. The junction had 15 bases not matched to a gene; V was cut back by 5 bases and J by 7 bases. As DNA, the CDR3 is TGTGCCAGCAGTGCCCCCCGACTAGCGGCCCCCGGGGAGCAGTACTTC. It yields the protein CASSAPRLAAPGEQYF.

The chain uses TRBV18 and TRBJ2-3, with TRBD2 matching over 7 bases. This CDR3 contains 19 residues. V was pared by 0 bases and J by 2 bases, with 14 bases of the junction left unmatched. Germline V gives CDR1 KGHSH, CDR2 LQKENI. The CDR3 reads CASSPPSGKIGGDTDTQYF. The CDR3, as DNA: TGTGCCAGCTCACCACCCAGCGGGAAAATCGGAGGGGACACAGATACGCAGTATTTT. The variable domain in full, with the rest retrieved from reference TRBV18 and TRBJ2-3, is NAGVMQNPRHLVRRRGQEARLRCSPMKGHSHVYWYRQLPEEGLKFMVYLQKENIIDESGMPKERFSAEFPKEGPSILRIQQVVRGDSAAYFCASSPPSGKIGGDTDTQYFGPGTRLTVL.

The rearrangement uses TRBV5-1 and TRBJ1-2; 9 bases are shared with TRBD1. There are 16 residues in the CDR3. CDR1 is SGHRS, CDR2 YFSETQ, per germline. V was clipped by 2 bases and J by 2 bases; unmatched bases: 7. CDR3 sequence: CASSFSPGQGNYGYTF. The CDR3 bases are TGCGCCAGCAGCTTCAGCCCCGGACAGGGGAACTATGGCTACACCTTC.

The chain has TRBV6-4 and TRBJ1-1; TRBD1 is a possible D gene (6 bases). Germline CDR1 is MRHNA and CDR2 is SNTAGT. V gave up 10 bases and J gave up 0 bases, with 15 bases separating them. CDR3 length: 14 residues. CDR3 region: CATLGQIMNTEAFF. The CDR3 coding sequence is TGTGCCACCCTGGGACAAATCATGAACACTGAAGCTTTCTTT.

The chain combines TRBV28 with TRBJ2-1, with 12 bases that match TRBD2. Germline values: CDR1 MDHEN, CDR2 SYDVKM. The CDR3 consists of 15 residues. V shed 3 bases, J shed 7 bases, and the junction held 4 bases outside the gene matches. CDR3 amino acids: CASSFPSGRENEQFF. DNA for the CDR3: TGTGCCAGCAGTTTTCCTAGCGGGAGGGAGAATGAGCAGTTCTTC.

The chain employs TRBV28 and TRBJ2-5; 12 nucleotides line up with TRBD2. J was trimmed by 5 bases and V by 3 bases; bases with no gene match: 4. This CDR3 has 15 amino acids. Germline CDR1 MDHEN, CDR2 SYDVKM. The CDR3 protein is CASSFGLAGRETQYF. Written as DNA, the CDR3 is TGTGCCAGCAGTTTCGGACTAGCGGGACGTGAGACCCAGTACTTC.

The genes are TRBV6-5 and TRBJ1-1, with TRBD1 identical over 9 bases. The trim removed 4 bases at V and 7 bases at J, leaving 7 bases unmatched. This CDR3 has 14 residues. Germline V gives CDR1 MNHEY, CDR2 SVGAGI. The CDR3 region is CASSWTGVGVEAFF. CDR3 nucleotides: TGTGCCAGCAGTTGGACAGGGGTTGGGGTTGAAGCTTTCTTT.

The CDR3 nucleotides read TGTGCCAGTTTAGGACAGGGTTTAAACACCATATATTTT. Translated: CASLGQGLNTIYF. This rearrangement joins TRBV28 to TRBJ1-3, with TRBD1 matching over 8 bases. The CDR3 has 13 amino acids. V lost 9 bases and J lost 6; bases outside the gene matches: 7. From germline, CDR1 is MDHEN and CDR2 SYDVKM.